These T cell receptor beta chains were read from a single sample in a study of cytomegalovirus exposure and HLA in healthy donors. Data came from immunoSEQ multiplex PCR; TCRdb stores just in-frame clones and leaves some out. The data contain about 160,000 clones, about three quarters of them singletons. The sample consisted of PBMCs. The receptors come from a woman between 25 and 40 years old in good health and CMV-seronegative. Both conserved end residues are part of each CDR3. The D gene is left open where the match is weak. The size of a clone is reported for some rows only, either as once, few or many, or as a class for expanded clones.

>.|TRBJ2-6|.|TRBV18
CASSLRGGSGANVLTF
TGTGCCAGCTCACTAAGAGGGGGTTCTGGGGCCAACGTCCTGACTTTC
>once|TRBJ1-2|.|TRBV9
CASSVVPGLGGYTF
TGTGCCAGCAGCGTAGTCCCAGGGTTAGGGGGCTACACCTTC
>.|TRBJ2-2|.|TRBV10-3
CAISAQRGELFF
TGTGCCATCAGTGCCCAGCGAGGGGAGCTGTTTTTT
>.|TRBJ1-4|TRBD1|TRBV30
CAWSGQRNEKLFF
TGTGCCTGGTCGGGACAGAGGAATGAAAAACTGTTTTTT
>once|TRBJ2-5|TRBD2|TRBV29-1
CSVVPGIWASGGHGRQQETQYF
TGCAGCGTTGTCCCTGGGATTTGGGCTAGCGGGGGCCACGGACGTCAACAGGAGACCCAGTACTTC
>.|TRBJ2-1|TRBD1|TRBV11-2
CASGPGQNYNEQFF
TGTGCCAGCGGACCGGGACAGAACTACAATGAGCAGTTCTTC
>.|TRBJ2-1|.|TRBV28
CASSGSQGGQFF
TGTGCCAGCAGTGGCTCACAGGGTGGGCAGTTCTTC
>few|TRBJ1-1|.|TRBV7-3
CASSTGRDTEAFF
TGTGCCAGCAGTACAGGCCGGGACACTGAAGCTTTCTTT
>.|TRBJ1-1|TRBD1|TRBV6-1
CASRPGQKLNTEAFF
TGTGCCAGCAGGCCGGGACAGAAGCTGAACACTGAAGCTTTCTTT
>.|TRBJ1-1|.|TRBV30
CAWSSPGAFNTEAFF
TGTGCCTGGAGTTCCCCCGGTGCCTTTAACACTGAAGCTTTCTTT
>.|TRBJ2-3|TRBD2|TRBV2
CASGGERGSTDTQYF
TGTGCCAGCGGCGGGGAGCGGGGGAGCACAGATACGCAGTATTTT
>.|TRBJ1-3|TRBD1|TRBV18
CASSPQGVTGNTIYF
TGTGCCAGCTCACCCCAGGGGGTCACTGGAAACACCATATATTTT
>.|TRBJ1-5|TRBD1|TRBV6-5
CASSRTGGNQPQHF
TGTGCCAGCAGTCGGACAGGTGGGAATCAGCCCCAGCATTTT
>.|TRBJ1-2|TRBD1|TRBV9
CASSAQGGSNYGYTF
TGTGCCAGCAGCGCGCAGGGGGGCTCTAACTATGGCTACACCTTC
>.|TRBJ1-1|.|TRBV18
CASSPSQGYTEAFF
TGTGCCAGCTCACCTTCGCAGGGTTACACTGAAGCTTTCTTT
>.|TRBJ2-1|.|TRBV6-6
CASSREGGAKFF
TGTGCCAGCAGTCGGGAAGGGGGAGCTAAGTTCTTC
>.|TRBJ2-1|TRBD2|TRBV10-3
CAISSIAGGYNEQFF
TGTGCCATCAGTTCCATAGCGGGGGGGTACAATGAGCAGTTCTTC
>once|TRBJ1-1|TRBD1|TRBV28
CASSPGQGSAEAFF
TGTGCCAGCAGTCCGGGACAGGGGTCGGCTGAAGCTTTCTTT
>.|TRBJ1-2|.|TRBV19
CASSTRGRGYTF
TGTGCCAGTAGTACCAGAGGCAGAGGCTACACCTTC
>.|TRBJ2-7|TRBD1|TRBV5-8
CASNHGQGTYEQYF
TGTGCCAGCAACCACGGACAGGGGACCTACGAGCAGTACTTC
>.|TRBJ2-2|TRBD1|TRBV5-1
CASSFGDRDTGELFF
TGCGCCAGCAGCTTTGGGGACAGGGACACCGGGGAGCTGTTTTTT
>once|TRBJ2-7|TRBD1|TRBV25-1
CASSDTRGSRGYEQYF
TGTGCCAGCAGTGATACCAGGGGGTCTAGAGGTTACGAGCAGTACTTC
>.|TRBJ2-5|.|TRBV7-3
CASSFLALGTQYF
TGTGCCAGCAGCTTTTTAGCTCTGGGGACCCAGTACTTC
>.|TRBJ2-3|.|TRBV12-5
CASSQGLVTDTQYF
TGTGCTAGTAGCCAGGGGCTAGTAACAGATACGCAGTATTTT
>.|TRBJ1-1|.|TRBV5-1
CASSKAELRTEAFF
TGCGCCAGCAGCAAAGCGGAACTGCGGACTGAAGCTTTCTTT
>.|TRBJ2-4|TRBD2|TRBV7-2
CASSAQPSGGAGQYF
TGTGCCAGCAGCGCCCAACCTAGCGGGGGGGCGGGGCAGTACTTC
>.|TRBJ2-1|.|TRBV19
CASERRGLLNNEQFF
TGTGCCAGTGAGCGGAGGGGGCTGCTCAACAATGAGCAGTTCTTC
>.|TRBJ1-2|.|TRBV2
CASSERSWGYTF
TGTGCCAGCAGTGAGAGAAGTTGGGGCTACACCTTC
>.|TRBJ1-2|TRBD1|TRBV10-3
CAISESRWRGPTSNYGYTF
TGTGCCATCAGTGAGTCGAGATGGAGGGGGCCTACTTCTAACTATGGCTACACCTTC
>once|TRBJ2-3|.|TRBV9
CASSADYLTDTQYF
TGTGCCAGCAGCGCAGACTATCTCACAGATACGCAGTATTTT
>few|TRBJ2-3|TRBD2|TRBV7-2
CASSLGTRNTDTQYF
TGTGCCAGCAGCTTAGGGACTAGAAACACAGATACGCAGTATTTT
>few|TRBJ1-1|.|TRBV2
CASRDLDWNTEAFF
TGTGCCAGCAGGGATCTGGACTGGAACACTGAAGCTTTCTTT
>.|TRBJ2-7|.|TRBV11-2
CASSSYRVTSYEQYF
TGTGCCAGCAGCTCGTACAGGGTAACCTCCTACGAGCAGTACTTC
>once|TRBJ1-1|TRBD1|TRBV10-2
CASQPRQGSMNTEAFF
TGCGCCAGCCAACCCAGACAGGGATCCATGAACACTGAAGCTTTCTTT
>.|TRBJ1-5|.|TRBV27
CASSPRSNQPQHF
TGTGCCAGCAGTCCTCGTAGCAATCAGCCCCAGCATTTT
>.|TRBJ1-1|.|TRBV5-1
CASSLVRGTSNTEAFF
TGCGCCAGCAGCTTGGTCAGGGGAACATCGAACACTGAAGCTTTCTTT
>.|TRBJ1-1|.|TRBV6-1
CASVNSLNTEAFF
TGTGCCAGCGTGAACAGCCTGAACACTGAAGCTTTCTTT
>.|TRBJ1-4|TRBD1|TRBV18
CASSHRGATNEKLFF
TGTGCCAGCTCACACAGGGGAGCAACTAATGAAAAACTGTTTTTT
>.|TRBJ2-3|.|TRBV27
CASADRTDTQYF
TGTGCCAGCGCAGACAGGACAGATACGCAGTATTTT
>.|TRBJ1-3|.|TRBV2
CASAGSGNTIYF
TGTGCCAGCGCAGGCTCTGGAAACACCATATATTTT
>once|TRBJ1-1|.|TRBV25-1
CASSKQGVGTEAFF
TGTGCCAGCAGTAAACAGGGAGTAGGCACTGAAGCTTTCTTT
>.|TRBJ2-7|.|TRBV5-4
CASSYTGSKPASSYEQYF
TGTGCCAGCAGCTATACAGGGTCGAAGCCGGCGAGCTCCTACGAGCAGTACTTC
>few|TRBJ2-7|TRBD1|TRBV6-1
CASSESGGQYF
TGTGCCAGCAGTGAATCAGGGGGGCAGTACTTC
>.|TRBJ2-1|TRBD1|TRBV29-1
CSVSYTLGDRGRITSSGHGLFF
TGCAGCGTTTCCTATACTTTGGGTGACAGGGGGCGAATCACGTCGTCGGGCCACGGACTGTTCTTC
>.|TRBJ1-5|TRBD1|TRBV5-5
CASSLEGQRLYSNQPQHF
TGTGCCAGCAGCTTGGAGGGACAGAGACTTTATAGCAATCAGCCCCAGCACTTT
>.|TRBJ1-2|.|TRBV2
CASMIQGHGYTF
TGTGCCAGCATGATACAGGGACATGGCTACACCTTC
>once|TRBJ1-3|TRBD1|TRBV18
CASSPVPGTGGNTIYF
TGTGCCAGCTCACCGGTCCCCGGGACAGGTGGAAACACCATATATTTT
>.|TRBJ2-7|.|TRBV27
CASSLGRSSYEQYF
TGTGCCAGCAGTTTAGGGAGAAGCTCCTACGAGCAGTACTTC
>.|TRBJ1-2|TRBD1|TRBV5-6
CASSGATGANYGYTF
TGTGCCAGCAGTGGGGCCACAGGGGCTAACTATGGCTACACCTTC
>.|TRBJ1-1|TRBD1|TRBV5-8
CASSSQGGNTEAFF
TGTGCCAGCAGCTCACAGGGGGGAAACACTGAAGCTTTCTTT
>.|TRBJ2-5|TRBD2|TRBV5-4
CASSLPRGGVETQYF
TGTGCCAGCAGCTTGCCCCGGGGGGGCGTTGAGACCCAGTACTTC